This T cell receptor (beta chain) came from a study of beta chain features in type 1 diabetes. Study-level results: Significant though moderate, a shortening of TCRB CDR3s appeared in all four CD4+ subsets of Type 1 diabetes patients.

Since all of the isolated RNA was reverse transcribed, expressed TCRB transcripts were what got sequenced. Assay: immunoSEQ multiplex PCR; the TCRdb copy retains only in-frame clones and omits some. The profile shows approximately 280,000 clones, approximately 15% of them singletons. Germline CDR1 SQVTM, CDR2 ANQGSEA. The CDR3 runs 14 residues. The V and J ends lost 7 bases and 2 bases, in that order; junction bases with no gene match: 9. This clone has more than one count but fewer than ten. Its antigen is unidentified. CD4+ naive, central memory, regulatory and stem cell-like memory cells were sorted via CD45RO/CCR7/CD25/CD127/CD95/CD27.

Sequencing input: naive CD4+ T cells from blood. This clonotype was obtained from a young man with type 1 diabetes. This chain joins TRBV29-1 and TRBJ2-3; TRBD2 matches at 7 bases. The CDR3 sequence: CSAKSGINTDTQYF. In DNA form, the CDR3 reads TGCAGCGCTAAGAGCGGGATAAACACAGATACGCAGTATTTT.